This T cell receptor beta chain was retrieved from a study of neoadjuvant anti-PD-1 for oral cavity cancer. Most PBMC samples had 480 ng input DNA in six replicates. Clones were read by immunoSEQ multiplex PCR, and TCRdb kept only the in-frame ones, dropping some. The sample comprises 12,000 or so clones, 70% to 80% of which are singletons, and about 2.3% rests with the top ten. The time point: after neoadjuvant nivolumab, at surgical resection. The source material was PBMCs, sampled after nivolumab (anti-PD-1) treatment. The receptor comes from a person between 40 and 85 years old with oral cavity squamous cell carcinoma.

The CDR3: CASSVAGGRHPGANVLTF. The CDR3 DNA follows: TGTGCCAGCAGCGTAGCGGGGGGGCGCCACCCTGGGGCCAACGTCCTGACTTTC. The V and J genes are TRBV9 and TRBJ2-6; 8 bases agree with TRBD2. Germline V CDR1 and CDR2: SGDLS, YYNGEE. With V trimmed by 0 bases and J by 2 bases, 7 bases remained unmatched. This CDR3 has 18 amino acids.